The TCR beta chain under discussion was sequenced for a study of T-cell reconstitution after alpha-beta-depleted transplantation in children (dated by TCRdb to the mid-2010s). For the wider study: The study quantitatively tracked T-cell immune reconstitution after TCRalphabeta/CD19-depleted allogeneic hematopoietic cell transplantation in children using TCR repertoire profiling.

As concerns this clonotype: Its antigen specificity is not known. Per-nucleotide qualities are absent, and no much larger clonotype sits a single base away.

The library was made by PCR. Reads for this sample came from an Illumina HiSeq 2500. Molecular barcoding was employed in the preparation of TCR libraries, with unique molecular identifiers being used to normalize TCRbeta repertoire quantification. In-frame beta chains were kept once TCRdb had trimmed the public reads at Q25 with fastp and called clones with MiXCR. All rows with the same CDR3 protein become a single entry with the most common DNA and genes. This sample gives around 500,000 distinct CDR3 sequences in total; approximately 12% of them show up just once. Less than 6.5% of the sample comes from the top ten. There are 14 amino acids in the CDR3, from cysteine to phenylalanine inclusive. The sequence is cut down to CDR3 DNA, 42 bases in frame from base 1. From a lookup of the germline V gene, CDR1 and CDR2 are MGHDK and SYGVNS. Germline trimming amounts to 4 bases on V and 4 bases on J, with 4 as the count of junction bases outside the gene matches.

This receptor chain uses TRBV25-1 and TRBJ2-7, and 10 junction bases match TRBD1. This receptor was obtained from a human donor who donated a stem cell graft to a child with combined immunodeficiency. The material was PBMCs from the stem cell graft donor, obtained from the stem cell graft. The CDR3 corresponds to CASSVLGQGYEQYF. The sequenced DNA is TGTGCCAGCAGTGTATTGGGACAGGGGTACGAGCAGTACTTC.